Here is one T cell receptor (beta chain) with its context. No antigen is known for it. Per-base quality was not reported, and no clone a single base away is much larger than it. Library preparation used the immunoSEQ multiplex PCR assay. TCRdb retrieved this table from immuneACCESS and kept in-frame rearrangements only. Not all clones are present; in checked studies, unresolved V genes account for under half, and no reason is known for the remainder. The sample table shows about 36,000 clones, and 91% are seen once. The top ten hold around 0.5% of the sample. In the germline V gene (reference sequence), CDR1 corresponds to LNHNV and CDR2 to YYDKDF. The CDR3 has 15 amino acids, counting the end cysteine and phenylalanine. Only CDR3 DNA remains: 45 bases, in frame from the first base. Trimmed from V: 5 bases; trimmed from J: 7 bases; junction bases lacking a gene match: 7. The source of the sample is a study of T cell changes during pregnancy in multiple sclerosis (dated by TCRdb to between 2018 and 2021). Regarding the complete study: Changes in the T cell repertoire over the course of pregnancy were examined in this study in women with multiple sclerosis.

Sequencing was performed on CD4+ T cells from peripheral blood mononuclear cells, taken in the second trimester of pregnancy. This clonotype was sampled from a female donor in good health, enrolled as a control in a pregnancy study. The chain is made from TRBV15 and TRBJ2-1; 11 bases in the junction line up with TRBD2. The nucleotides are TGTGCCACCAGCGGACCGGGACTAGCGGTTAATGAGCAGTTCTTC. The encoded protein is CATSGPGLAVNEQFF. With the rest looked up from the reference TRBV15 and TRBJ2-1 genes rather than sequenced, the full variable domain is DAMVIQNPRYQVTQFGKPVTLSCSQTLNHNVMYWYQQKSSQAPKLLFHYYDKDFNNEADTPDNFQSRRPNTSFCFLDIRSPGLGDTAMYLCATSGPGLAVNEQFFGPGTRLTVL.